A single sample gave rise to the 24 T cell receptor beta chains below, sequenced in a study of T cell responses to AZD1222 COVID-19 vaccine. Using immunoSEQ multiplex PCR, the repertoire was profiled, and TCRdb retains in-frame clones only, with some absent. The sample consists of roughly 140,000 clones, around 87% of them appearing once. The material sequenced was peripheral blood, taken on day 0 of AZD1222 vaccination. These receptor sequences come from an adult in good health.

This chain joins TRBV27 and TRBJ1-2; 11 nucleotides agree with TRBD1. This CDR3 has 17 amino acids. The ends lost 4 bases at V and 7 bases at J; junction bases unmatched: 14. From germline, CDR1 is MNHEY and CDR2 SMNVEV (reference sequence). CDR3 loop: CASSSYGTGGAGSGYTF. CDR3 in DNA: TGTGCCAGCAGTTCCTACGGGACAGGGGGAGCAGGGAGTGGCTACACCTTC.

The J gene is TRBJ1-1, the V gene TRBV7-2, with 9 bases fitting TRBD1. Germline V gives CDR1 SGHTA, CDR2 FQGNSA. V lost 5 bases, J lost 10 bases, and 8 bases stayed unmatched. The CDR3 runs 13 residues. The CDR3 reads CASSLQTGGLAFF. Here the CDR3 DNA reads TGTGCCAGCAGCCTTCAAACAGGGGGCCTAGCTTTCTTT.

The chain's CDR3 is CAWSGGGVRPQHF. The CDR3 DNA sequence: TGTGCCTGGAGTGGGGGTGGGGTTAGGCCCCAGCATTTT. The V gene is TRBV30, the J gene TRBJ1-5; no definite D call. Germline-derived CDR1 and CDR2 are GTSNPN and SVGIG (reference sequence). V was trimmed by 1 base and J by 9 bases, leaving 13 bases between them. This CDR3 has 13 amino acids.

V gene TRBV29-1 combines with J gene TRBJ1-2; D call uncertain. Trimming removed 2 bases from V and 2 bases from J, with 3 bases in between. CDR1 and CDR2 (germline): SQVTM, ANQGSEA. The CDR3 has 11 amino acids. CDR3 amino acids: CSVELNYGYTF. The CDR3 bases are TGCAGCGTTGAATTGAACTATGGCTACACCTTC.

The CDR3 DNA reads as TGTGCCAGTAGTATATATTCGAGGCGCACTGAAGCTTTCTTT. This translates into CASSIYSRRTEAFF. V is TRBV19 and J is TRBJ1-1; D is unresolved. V gave up 2 bases and J gave up 4 bases, with 11 bases separating them. CDR1 is LNHDA, CDR2 SQIVND, per germline (reference sequence). The CDR3 length is 14 residues. Complete variable domain (other parts from reference TRBV19 and TRBJ1-1): DGGITQSPKYLFRKEGQNVTLSCEQNLNHDAMYWYRQDPGQGLRLIYYSQIVNDFQKGDIAEGYSVSREKKESFPLTVTSAQKNPTAFYLCASSIYSRRTEAFFGQGTRLTVV.

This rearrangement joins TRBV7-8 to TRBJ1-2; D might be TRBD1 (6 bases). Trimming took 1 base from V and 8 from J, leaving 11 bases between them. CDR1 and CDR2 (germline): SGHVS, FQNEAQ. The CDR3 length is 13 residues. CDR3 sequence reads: CASSLEGGRGYTF. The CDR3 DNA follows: TGTGCCAGCAGCTTAGAGGGGGGGCGCGGCTACACCTTC. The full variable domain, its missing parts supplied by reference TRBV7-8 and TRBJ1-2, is GAGVSQSPRYKVAKRGQDVALRCDPISGHVSLFWYQQALGQGPEFLTYFQNEAQLDKSGLPSDRFFAERPEGSVSTLKIQRTQQEDSAVYLCASSLEGGRGYTFGSGTRLTVV.

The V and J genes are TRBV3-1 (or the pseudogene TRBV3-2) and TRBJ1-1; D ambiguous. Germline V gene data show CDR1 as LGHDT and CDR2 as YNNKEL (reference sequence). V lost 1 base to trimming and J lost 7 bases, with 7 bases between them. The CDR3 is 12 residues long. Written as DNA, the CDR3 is TGTGCCAGCAGCCAAGGCGGGCTTGAAGCTTTCTTT. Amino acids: CASSQGGLEAFF.

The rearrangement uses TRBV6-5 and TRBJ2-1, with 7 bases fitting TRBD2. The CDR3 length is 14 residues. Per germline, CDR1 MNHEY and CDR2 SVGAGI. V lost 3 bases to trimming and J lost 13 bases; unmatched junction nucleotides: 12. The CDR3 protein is CASSYQIRGDRQFF. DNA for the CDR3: TGTGCCAGCAGTTATCAAATCCGGGGGGATCGACAGTTCTTC.

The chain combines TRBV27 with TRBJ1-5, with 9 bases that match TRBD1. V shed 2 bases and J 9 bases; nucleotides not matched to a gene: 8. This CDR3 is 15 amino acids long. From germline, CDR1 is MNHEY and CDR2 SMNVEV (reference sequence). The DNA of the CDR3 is TGTGCCAGCAGTTTAGGGACAGGGCCCACTGGGCCCCAGCATTTT. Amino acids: CASSLGTGPTGPQHF.

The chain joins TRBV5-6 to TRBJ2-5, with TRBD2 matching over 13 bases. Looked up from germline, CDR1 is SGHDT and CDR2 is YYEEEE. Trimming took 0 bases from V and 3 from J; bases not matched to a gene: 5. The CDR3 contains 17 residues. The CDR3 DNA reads TGTGCCAGCAGCTTGGTGGGACTAGCGGGGATAAAAGAGACCCAGTACTTC. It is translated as CASSLVGLAGIKETQYF.

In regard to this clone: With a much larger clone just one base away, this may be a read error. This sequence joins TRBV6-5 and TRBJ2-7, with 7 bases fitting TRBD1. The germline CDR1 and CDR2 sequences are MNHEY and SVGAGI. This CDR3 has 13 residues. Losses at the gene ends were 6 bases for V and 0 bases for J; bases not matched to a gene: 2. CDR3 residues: CASRRQGSYEQYF. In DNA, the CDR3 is TGTGCCAGCAGAAGACAGGGCTCCTACGAGCAGTACTTC.

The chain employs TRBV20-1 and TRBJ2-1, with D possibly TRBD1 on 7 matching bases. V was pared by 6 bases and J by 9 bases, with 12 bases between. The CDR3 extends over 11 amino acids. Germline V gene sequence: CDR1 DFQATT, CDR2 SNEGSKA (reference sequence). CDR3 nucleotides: TGCAGTGCGGCCCAGGGGGGTGAGCAGTTCTTC. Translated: CSAAQGGEQFF.

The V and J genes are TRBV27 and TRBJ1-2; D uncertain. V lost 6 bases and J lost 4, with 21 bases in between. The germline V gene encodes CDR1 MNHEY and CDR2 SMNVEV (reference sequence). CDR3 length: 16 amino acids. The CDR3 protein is CASRTGRRTKGYGYTF. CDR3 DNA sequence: TGTGCCAGCAGGACGGGAAGGCGGACTAAAGGCTATGGCTACACCTTC.

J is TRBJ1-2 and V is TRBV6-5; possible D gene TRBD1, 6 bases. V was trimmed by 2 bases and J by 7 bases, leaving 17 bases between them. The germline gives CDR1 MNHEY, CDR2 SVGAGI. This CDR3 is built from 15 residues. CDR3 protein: CASSYLPPQGVGYTF. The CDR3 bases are TGTGCCAGCAGTTACCTCCCTCCACAGGGAGTTGGCTACACCTTC.

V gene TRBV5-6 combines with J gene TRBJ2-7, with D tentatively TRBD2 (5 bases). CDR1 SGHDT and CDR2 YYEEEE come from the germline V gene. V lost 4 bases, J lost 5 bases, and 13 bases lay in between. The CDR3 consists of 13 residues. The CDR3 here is CASSPQAGHEQYF. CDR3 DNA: TGTGCCAGCAGCCCCCAGGCGGGCCACGAGCAGTACTTC.

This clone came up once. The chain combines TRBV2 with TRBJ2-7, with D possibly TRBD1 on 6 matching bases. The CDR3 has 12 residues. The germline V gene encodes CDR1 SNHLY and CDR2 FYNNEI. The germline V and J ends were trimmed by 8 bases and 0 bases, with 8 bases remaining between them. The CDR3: CASQDSSYEQYF. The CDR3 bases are TGTGCCAGCCAGGACAGCTCCTACGAGCAGTACTTC. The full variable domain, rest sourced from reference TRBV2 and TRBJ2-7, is EPEVTQTPSHQVTQMGQEVILRCVPISNHLYFYWYRQILGQKVEFLVSFYNNEISEKSEIFDDQFSVERPDGSNFTLKIRSTKLEDSAMYFCASQDSSYEQYFGPGTRLTVT.

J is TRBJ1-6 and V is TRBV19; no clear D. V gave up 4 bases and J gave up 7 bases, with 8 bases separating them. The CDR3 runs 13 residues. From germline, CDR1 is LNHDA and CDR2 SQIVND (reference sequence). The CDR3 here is CASSTGWNSPLHF. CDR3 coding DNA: TGTGCCAGTAGTACAGGTTGGAATTCACCCCTCCACTTT. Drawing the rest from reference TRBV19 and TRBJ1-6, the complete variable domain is DGGITQSPKYLFRKEGQNVTLSCEQNLNHDAMYWYRQDPGQGLRLIYYSQIVNDFQKGDIAEGYSVSREKKESFPLTVTSAQKNPTAFYLCASSTGWNSPLHFGNGTRLTVT.

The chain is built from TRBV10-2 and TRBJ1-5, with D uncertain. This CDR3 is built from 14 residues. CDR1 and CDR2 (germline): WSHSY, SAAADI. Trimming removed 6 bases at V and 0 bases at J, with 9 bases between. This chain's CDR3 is CASSPTDSNQPQHF. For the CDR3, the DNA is TGCGCCAGCAGCCCTACAGATAGCAATCAGCCCCAGCATTTT.

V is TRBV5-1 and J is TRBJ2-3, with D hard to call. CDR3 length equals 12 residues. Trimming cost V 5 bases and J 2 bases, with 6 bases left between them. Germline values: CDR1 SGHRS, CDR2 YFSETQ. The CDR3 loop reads CASRAYTDTQYF. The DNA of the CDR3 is TGCGCCAGCAGGGCCTACACAGATACGCAGTATTTT.

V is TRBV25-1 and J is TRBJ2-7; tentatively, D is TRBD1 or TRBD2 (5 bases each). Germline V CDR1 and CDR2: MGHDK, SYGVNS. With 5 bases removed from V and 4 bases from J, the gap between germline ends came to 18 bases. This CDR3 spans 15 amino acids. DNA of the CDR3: TGTGCCAGCAGTTCCCGGGGCCTTATAAGGTACGAGCAGTACTTC. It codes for CASSSRGLIRYEQYF.

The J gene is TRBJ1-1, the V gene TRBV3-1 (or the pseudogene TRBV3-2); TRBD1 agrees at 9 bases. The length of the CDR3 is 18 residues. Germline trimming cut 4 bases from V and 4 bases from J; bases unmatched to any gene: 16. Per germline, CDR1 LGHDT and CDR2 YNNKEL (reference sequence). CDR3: CASSPRRGQGGIGTEAFF. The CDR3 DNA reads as TGTGCCAGCAGCCCTCGCCGGGGACAGGGCGGGATTGGCACTGAAGCTTTCTTT.

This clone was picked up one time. The CDR3 bases are TGTGCCAGCGATCAGGGGGTGGGAGGCTACACCTTC. This codes for CASDQGVGGYTF. The J gene is TRBJ1-2, the V gene TRBV28; 7 nucleotides align to TRBD1. With 8 bases clipped from V and 8 bases from J, the junction kept 8 bases outside the gene matches. CDR3 length equals 12 residues. The V gene's germline CDR1 is MDHEN and CDR2 SYDVKM.

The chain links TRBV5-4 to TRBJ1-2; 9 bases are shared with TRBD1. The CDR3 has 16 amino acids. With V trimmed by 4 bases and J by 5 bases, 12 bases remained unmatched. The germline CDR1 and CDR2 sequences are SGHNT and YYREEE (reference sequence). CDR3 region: CASSQGTGKTLYGYTF. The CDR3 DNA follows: TGTGCCAGCAGCCAGGGGACAGGGAAGACTTTATATGGCTACACCTTC.

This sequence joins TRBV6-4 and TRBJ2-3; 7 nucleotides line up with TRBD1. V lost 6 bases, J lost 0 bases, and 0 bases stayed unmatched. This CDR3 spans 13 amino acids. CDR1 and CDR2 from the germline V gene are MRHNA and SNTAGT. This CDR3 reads CASRQGSTDTQYF. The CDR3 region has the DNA TGTGCCAGCAGACAGGGGAGCACAGATACGCAGTATTTT.